Listed below are T cell receptor beta chains from one sample, sequenced in a study of graft-versus-host responses after intestinal transplantation. Sequencing used immunoSEQ multiplex PCR; TCRdb keeps in-frame clones, though not all of them. The repertoire includes approximately 24,000 clones, roughly 93% of them detected once, and less than 0.55% sits in the top ten. The source was PBMCs, collected 18 days after transplant. The receptors derive from a human patient who received an intestinal transplant, so some T cells may come from the graft donor. Both conserved end residues are part of each CDR3. Size is omitted from some rows. Given values are once, few, many or a class for expanded clones.

clone_size	v_call	j_call	cdr3_aa
-	TRBV11-1	TRBJ1-1	CASSLRGGRNTEAFF
-	TRBV6-1	TRBJ2-5	CASSESGRAGVETQYF
-	TRBV19	TRBJ1-1	CASRAGGALGAEAFF
-	TRBV7-9	TRBJ1-1	CASSEALRNTEAFF
-	TRBV11-3	TRBJ1-2	CASSLLSGYGYTF
-	TRBV11-3	TRBJ1-2	CASSKLDRDGYTF
-	TRBV9	TRBJ2-2	CASSETENEDTGELFF
-	TRBV6-1	TRBJ1-1	CASSSGTGVNTEAFF
once	TRBV7-8	TRBJ1-5	CASSLVGQGAFYSNQPQHF
-	TRBV14	-	CASSLGTGAYEQYF
-	TRBV10-3	TRBJ1-5	CAISETTGGENQPQHF
-	TRBV4-1	TRBJ1-2	CASSQVGGDYGYTF
-	TRBV11-2	TRBJ2-7	CASSPGGGTEQYF
-	TRBV7-6	TRBJ2-3	CASSISLITDTQYF
-	TRBV4-1	TRBJ1-4	CASSQGGTGVLFF
-	TRBV20-1	TRBJ1-1	CSAVRVTEAFF
-	TRBV4-1	TRBJ2-3	CASSPMISSADTQYF
-	TRBV25-1	TRBJ2-1	CASETGSYNEQFF
few	TRBV2	TRBJ2-7	CASSGTGGMTYEQYF
once	TRBV9	TRBJ2-7	CASSPGGPLYEQYF
few	TRBV19	TRBJ1-1	CASSIDLWQSAFF
-	TRBV11-2	TRBJ1-5	CASSLAVRGRSNQPQHF
-	TRBV6-1	TRBJ2-7	CASIEPGQWGWEQYF
-	TRBV5-6	TRBJ1-1	CASSLGARGTSFSPEAFF
-	TRBV7-8	TRBJ1-1	CASSLGIDRGTEAFF
-	TRBV30	TRBJ1-2	CAWNLGVTYGYTF
few	TRBV7-2	TRBJ2-4	CASSFGERPHQYF
-	TRBV5-1	TRBJ2-7	CASSYPGAEGYEQYF
-	TRBV5-1	TRBJ1-6	CASSPGTDNSPLHF
once	TRBV19	TRBJ2-6	CASSISGPGANVLTF
-	TRBV18	TRBJ1-1	CASSLGQLNTEAFF
-	TRBV27	TRBJ2-3	CASSLIRQGRPDTQYF
-	TRBV28	TRBJ1-2	CASSPPSLYGYTF
-	TRBV19	TRBJ2-7	CASSDTDGYEQYF
-	TRBV30	TRBJ2-7	CAWSGAAYEQYF
few	TRBV19	TRBJ1-1	CASSHTGNTEAFF
-	TRBV29-1	TRBJ1-1	CSVEERWGATEAFF
few	TRBV10-3	TRBJ1-1	CAITPGLPTEAFF
-	TRBV4-2	TRBJ2-2	CASSQDPGLGGTGELFF
-	TRBV27	TRBJ2-1	CASSFGGGGNEQFF
-	TRBV19	TRBJ1-5	CASRSQGNQPQHF
-	TRBV6-5	TRBJ1-1	CASCPDRYTEAFF
-	TRBV6-6	TRBJ2-3	CASSARGTDTDTQYF
once	TRBV7-9	TRBJ2-3	CASSLEGSGFQGTDTQYF
-	TRBV27	TRBJ2-2	CARRNTGELFF
-	TRBV5-1	TRBJ2-2	CASQRVSEGTGELFF
-	TRBV7-8	TRBJ2-3	CASSPRLAGGDTQYF
once	TRBV29-1	TRBJ1-1	CSSSGGGNTEAFF
-	TRBV19	TRBJ1-6	CASSYGENSPLHF
-	TRBV6-1	TRBJ2-1	CASSLGRLDGEQFF
-	TRBV19	TRBJ1-3	CASSIIPGGQGALNSGNTIYF
-	TRBV5-6	TRBJ2-2	CASSFIETGELFF
-	TRBV4-1	TRBJ2-4	CASSRGASKNIQYF
-	TRBV30	TRBJ1-1	CAWTRDAPEAFF